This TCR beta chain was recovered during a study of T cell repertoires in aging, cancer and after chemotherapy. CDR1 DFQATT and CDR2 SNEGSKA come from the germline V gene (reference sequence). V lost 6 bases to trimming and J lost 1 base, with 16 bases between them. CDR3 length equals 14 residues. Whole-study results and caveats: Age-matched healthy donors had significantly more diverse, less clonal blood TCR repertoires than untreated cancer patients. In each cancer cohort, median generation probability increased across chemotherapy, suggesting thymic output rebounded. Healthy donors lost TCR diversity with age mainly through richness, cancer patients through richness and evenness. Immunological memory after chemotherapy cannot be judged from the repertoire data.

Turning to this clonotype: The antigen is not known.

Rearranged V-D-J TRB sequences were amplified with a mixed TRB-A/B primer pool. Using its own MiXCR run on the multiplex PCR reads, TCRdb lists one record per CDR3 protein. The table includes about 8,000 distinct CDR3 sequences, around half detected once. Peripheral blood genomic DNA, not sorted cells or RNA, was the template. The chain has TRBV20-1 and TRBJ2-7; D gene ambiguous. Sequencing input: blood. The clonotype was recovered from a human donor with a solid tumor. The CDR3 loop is CSAPRAVGSYEQYF. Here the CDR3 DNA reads TGCAGTGCGCCTCGGGCTGTGGGATCCTACGAGCAGTACTTC.